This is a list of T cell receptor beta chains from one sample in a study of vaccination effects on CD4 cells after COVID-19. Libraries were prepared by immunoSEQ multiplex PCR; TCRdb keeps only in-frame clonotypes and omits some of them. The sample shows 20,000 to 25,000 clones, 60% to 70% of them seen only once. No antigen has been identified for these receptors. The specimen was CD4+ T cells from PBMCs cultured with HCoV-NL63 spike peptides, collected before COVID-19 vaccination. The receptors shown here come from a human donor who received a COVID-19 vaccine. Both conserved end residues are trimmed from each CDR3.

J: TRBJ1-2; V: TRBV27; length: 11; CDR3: ASSLKPVGGYT
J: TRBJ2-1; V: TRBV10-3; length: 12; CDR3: AISSTGGANEQF
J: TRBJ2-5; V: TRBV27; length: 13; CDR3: ASSKQGQGHKTQY
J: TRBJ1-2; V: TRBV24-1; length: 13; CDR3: ATSVWDRDHYGYT
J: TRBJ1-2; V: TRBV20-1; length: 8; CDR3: SASGYGYT
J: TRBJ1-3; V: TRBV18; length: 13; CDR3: ASSASGSSGNTIY
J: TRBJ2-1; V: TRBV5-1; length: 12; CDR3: ASSLRQGSNEQF
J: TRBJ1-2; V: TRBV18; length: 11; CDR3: ASSPLGNGGYT
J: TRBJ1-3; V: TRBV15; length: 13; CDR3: ATSFPQVSGNTIY
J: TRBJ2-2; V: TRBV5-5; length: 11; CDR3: ASTPWNTGELF
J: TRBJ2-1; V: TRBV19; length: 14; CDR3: ASSILRTSGYNEQF
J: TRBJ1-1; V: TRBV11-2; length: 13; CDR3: ASSSRTGQNTEAF
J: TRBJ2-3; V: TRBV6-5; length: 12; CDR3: ASLPGGGPDTQY
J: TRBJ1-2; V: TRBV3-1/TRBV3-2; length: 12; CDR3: ASSQELVGCGYT
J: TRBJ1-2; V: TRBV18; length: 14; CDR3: ASSLDRDSPNYGYT
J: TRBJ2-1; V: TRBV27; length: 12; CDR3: ASSYAGLADEQF
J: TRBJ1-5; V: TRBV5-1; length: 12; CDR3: ASSPLGGNQPQH
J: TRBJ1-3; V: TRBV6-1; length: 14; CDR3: ASSEIDSISGNTIY
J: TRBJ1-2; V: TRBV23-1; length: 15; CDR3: ASSQSLGDNYNYGYT
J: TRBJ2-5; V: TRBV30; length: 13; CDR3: AWGRSGGWGETQY
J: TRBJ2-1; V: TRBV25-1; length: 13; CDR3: ASSGTRGSGNEQF
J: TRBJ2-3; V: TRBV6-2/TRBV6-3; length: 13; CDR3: ASSTLAVGTDTQY
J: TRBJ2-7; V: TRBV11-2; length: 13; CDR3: ASSLGTGAPYEQY
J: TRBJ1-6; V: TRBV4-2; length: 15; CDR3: ASSQATGTLNNSPLH
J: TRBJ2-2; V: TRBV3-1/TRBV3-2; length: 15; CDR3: ASSQEFAGGVAGELF
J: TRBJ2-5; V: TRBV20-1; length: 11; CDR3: SASWDLQETQY
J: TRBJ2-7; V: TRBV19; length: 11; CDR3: ASSPDRAGEQY
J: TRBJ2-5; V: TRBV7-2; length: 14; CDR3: ASSLLTGTVMWTQY
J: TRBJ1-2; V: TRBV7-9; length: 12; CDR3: ASSLGAATMGYT
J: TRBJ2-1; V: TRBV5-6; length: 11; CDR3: ASSLTYAHEQF
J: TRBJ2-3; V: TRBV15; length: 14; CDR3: ATSRVVASERDTQY
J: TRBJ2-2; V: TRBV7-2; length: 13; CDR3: ASSLGGVNTGELF
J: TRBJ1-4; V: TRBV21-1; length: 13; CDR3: ASRIEQDDNEKLF
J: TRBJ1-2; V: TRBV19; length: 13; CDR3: ASAQGTGLSYGYT
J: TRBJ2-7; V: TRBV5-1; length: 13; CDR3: ASSLVAVKGYEQY
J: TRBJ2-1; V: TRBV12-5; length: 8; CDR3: ASGYNEQF
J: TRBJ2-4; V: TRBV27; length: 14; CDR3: ASSRTGTAGGSFTY
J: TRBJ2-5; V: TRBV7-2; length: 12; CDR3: ASSRGGFGETQY
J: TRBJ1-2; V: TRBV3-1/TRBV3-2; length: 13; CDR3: ASSQVAGKGYGYT
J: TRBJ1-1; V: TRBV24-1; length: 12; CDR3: ATSDRTGSTEAF
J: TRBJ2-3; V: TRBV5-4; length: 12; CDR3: ASSPGSSSDTQY
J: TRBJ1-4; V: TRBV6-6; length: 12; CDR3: ASSVGGSNEKLF
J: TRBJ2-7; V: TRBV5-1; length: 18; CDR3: ASSFSRGRSGVDFSYEQY
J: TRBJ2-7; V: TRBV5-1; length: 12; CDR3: ASSSVLGEYEQY
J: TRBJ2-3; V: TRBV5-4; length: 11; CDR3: ASSLWTRDTQY
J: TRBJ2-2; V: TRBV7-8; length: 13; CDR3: ASSFDRLPTGELF
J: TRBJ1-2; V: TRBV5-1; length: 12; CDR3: ASSGGTVDYGYT
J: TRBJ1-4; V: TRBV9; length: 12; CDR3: ASSVGTVSEKLF
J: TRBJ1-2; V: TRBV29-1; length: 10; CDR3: SVEDTTYGYT
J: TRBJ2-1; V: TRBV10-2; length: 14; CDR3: ASIGSGSRSYNEQF
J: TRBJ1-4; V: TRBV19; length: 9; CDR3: ASRVFGELF
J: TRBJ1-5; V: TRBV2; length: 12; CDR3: ASSTGSGNQPQH
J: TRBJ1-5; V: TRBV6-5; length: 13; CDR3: ASSSSGGPNQPQH
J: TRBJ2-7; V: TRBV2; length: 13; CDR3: ASRLERGYSYEQY
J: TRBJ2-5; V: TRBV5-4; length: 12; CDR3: ASRLAGPQETQY